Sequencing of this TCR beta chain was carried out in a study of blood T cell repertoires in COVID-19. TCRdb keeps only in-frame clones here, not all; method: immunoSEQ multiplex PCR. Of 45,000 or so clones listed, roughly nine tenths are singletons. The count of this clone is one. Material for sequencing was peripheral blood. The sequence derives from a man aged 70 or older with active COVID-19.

The CDR3 bases are TGTGCCAGCAGTCCGGGGAACTCACCCCTCCACTTT. Translating gives CASSPGNSPLHF. The chain combines TRBV28 with TRBJ1-6; D gene uncertain. The CDR3 consists of 12 residues. The germline V and J ends were trimmed by 5 bases and 10 bases, with 9 bases remaining between them. The germline CDR1 and CDR2 sequences are MDHEN and SYDVKM.